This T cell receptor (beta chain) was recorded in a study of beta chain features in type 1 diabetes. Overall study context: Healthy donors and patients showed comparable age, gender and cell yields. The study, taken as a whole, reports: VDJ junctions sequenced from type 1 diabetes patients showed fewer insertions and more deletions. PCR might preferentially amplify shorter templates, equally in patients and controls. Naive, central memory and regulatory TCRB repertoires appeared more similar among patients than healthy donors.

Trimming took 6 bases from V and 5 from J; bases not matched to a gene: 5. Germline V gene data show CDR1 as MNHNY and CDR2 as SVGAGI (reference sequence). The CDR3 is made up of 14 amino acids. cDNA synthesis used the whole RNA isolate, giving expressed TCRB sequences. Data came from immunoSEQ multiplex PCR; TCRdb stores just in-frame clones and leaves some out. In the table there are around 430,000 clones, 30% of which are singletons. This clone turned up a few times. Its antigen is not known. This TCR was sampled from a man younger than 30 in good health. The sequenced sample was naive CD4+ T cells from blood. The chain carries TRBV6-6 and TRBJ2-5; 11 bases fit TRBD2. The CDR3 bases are TGTGCCAGCAGAGTAGCGGGAGGGGCTGAGACCCAGTACTTC. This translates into CASRVAGGAETQYF.